What follows is one T cell receptor beta chain and its context. The data are from a study of blood T cell repertoires in COVID-19. Study information: Samples representing acute and convalescent COVID-19 were sourced from the United States, Italy and Spain.

The age range of participants was about 18 to 89 years, with residence in under 30 US areas. Participants' own reports of clinical history determined their cohort assignment. Germline loops: CDR1 LNHDA, CDR2 SQIVND (reference sequence). This CDR3 is built from 16 residues. V lost 4 bases, J lost 0 bases, and 6 bases stayed unmatched. Authors' analysis steps: Quantification of nucleated cells was approximated via reference gene primer amplification. The assay was immunoSEQ multiplex PCR, and TCRdb's table has in-frame clones only and misses some. That table is the source of V, J and clone size, and D and trimming were worked out from the DNA. The repertoire holds fewer than 300,000 clones, over 75% seen once, with about 1.1% in the top ten.

The sample consisted of PBMCs or T cells enriched from blood (not recorded which). This receptor was obtained from a woman in her thirties who had recovered from COVID-19. This chain joins TRBV19 and TRBJ1-1, with 9 bases fitting TRBD1. The CDR3 DNA reads TGTGCCAGTAGTACCCCGACAGGGGGGTTGAACACTGAAGCTTTCTTT. Residues: CASSTPTGGLNTEAFF.